The clone carrying this TCR beta chain was counted many times. Its antigen is unknown. This sample was taken from a study of T cells in Graves' hyperthyroidism and ophthalmopathy. Findings and limits, study-wide: Ophthalmopathy onset followed model prediction by a median around 6.6 months.

This CDR3 spans 18 amino acids. V was pared by 4 bases and J by 5 bases, with 26 bases between. From RNA transcripts, TCR beta CDR3 regions were amplified. HTBI primers drove first-round RT-PCR of the TCR CDR3. TCRdb called the multiplex PCR reads again in MiXCR, with one record for every CDR3 protein. The table lists about 720,000 distinct CDR3 sequences, 15% to 20% of them singletons, with approximately 8% in the top ten. Those with hyperthyroidism were 18 to 65 years old, newly diagnosed, and ill for under 2 months. Thyroid ultrasound and orbital computed tomography, with clinical symptoms and serum thyroxine and TRAb, informed diagnoses.

The receptor's source is a man aged 18 to 29 with Graves' hyperthyroidism. This chain uses TRBV12-3 or TRBV12-4 with TRBJ1-1; D might be TRBD1 (5 bases). Sequenced material: blood. The CDR3 bases are TGTGCCAGCAGTTCCCTACCCGGGACTCCATTCCTGGGGACTGAAGCTTTCTTT. This sequence encodes CASSSLPGTPFLGTEAFF.